The present entry profiles one T cell receptor beta chain with its context. What it binds is unknown. These data come from a study of CD8 T cells in ankylosing spondylitis. Study-level points and caveats: Past research had described some motif variants in reactive arthritis synovial fluid and blood. CD8+ disease-linked clones were present at relatively low frequencies in blood. Within ankylosing spondylitis blood, a TCR beta motif made up of seven or eight highly homologous variants appeared to be characteristic.

TCRdb re-called the 5' RACE reads through MiXCR, storing one row per CDR3 protein. The sample has some 400,000 distinct CDR3 sequences; approximately 20% are singletons. Sequencing input: blood, either unsorted or a sorted T cell fraction (not recorded which). This receptor was taken from a male donor with ankylosing spondylitis.

The CDR3 nucleotides read TGTGCCAGCAGCAACCCAGGGGTTACTTCTGAAGCTTTCTTT. It yields the protein CASSNPGVTSEAFF. This chain links TRBV6-2 or TRBV6-3 with TRBJ1-1; tentative D call: TRBD1 (6 bases). Germline V gene lookup returns CDR1 MNHEY and CDR2 SVGEGT. Trimming removed 6 bases from V and 6 bases from J, with 17 bases in between. The CDR3 contains 14 residues.